Following are 18 T cell receptor beta chains from one sample sequenced in a study of CD8+ T cells in alopecia areata. The study sorted pooled cutaneous lymph node cells by CD4, CD8alpha, NKG2D, NKG2ACE and other markers. Following RNA extraction, reverse transcription yielded cDNA that acted as the sequencing template. Sequenced by immunoSEQ multiplex PCR; TCRdb stores in-frame clones only, minus some. This sample comprises 290,000 or so clones, none seen once only. Sequencing input: CD4+ T cells sorted from a lymph node. Every receptor here comes from a C3H/HeJ mouse with alopecia areata. The MHC haplotype recorded for the strain is H2-k.

Points on this clone: Gene names and germline match the mouse. From the germline J gene comes the end of the CDR3, since the read stops 4 residues before it. This CDR3 is also generated by other DNA sequences in the sample. V and J are TRBV1 and TRBJ2-5, with TRBD1 matching over 8 bases. Germline values: CDR1 NSQYPW, CDR2 LRSPGD (reference sequence). The CDR3 sequence is 14 residues long. The CDR3 spells CTCSAQGAQDTQYF. CDR3 DNA, as far as it was read: TGCACCTGCAGTGCCCAGGGGGCGCAGGAC.

The table lists this clone with a few counts. Gene and germline names: mouse. The observed sequence ends 4 residues before the CDR3 terminus, with the missing tail filled in from the germline J gene. The rearrangement links TRBV13-1 to TRBJ2-5; possibly TRBD1 for D (7 bases). CDR1 and CDR2 (germline): NSHNY, SYGAGN. The CDR3 loop spans 14 amino acids. The CDR3 here is CASSDLEGADTQYF. Partial CDR3 DNA: TGTGCCAGCAGTGATCTGGAGGGGGCCGAC.

Only a few counts were recorded for this clone. Gene names are mouse gene names. Read data end 4 residues before the CDR3 end; the end is taken from the germline J gene. The chain recombines TRBV13-2 with TRBJ1-5; TRBD1 matches 7 bases. Germline V gene lookup returns CDR1 NNHNN and CDR2 SYGAGS (reference sequence). This CDR3 region has 13 residues. The CDR3 reads CASGDGTGEAPLF. Partial CDR3 DNA: TGTGCCAGCGGTGATGGCACAGGGGAA.

This clone was picked up many times. These gene names are mouse names. Read sequence stops 3 residues before the CDR3 end, and the germline J gene provides the missing end. The rearrangement uses TRBV1 and TRBJ1-6, with 8 positions matching TRBD1. TRBJ1-6 is assigned to the ORF class and has an uncertain function. Germline CDR1 reads NSQYPW; CDR2 reads LRSPGD (reference sequence). The junction had 8 bases not matched to a gene; V was cut back by 0 bases and J by 10 bases. There are 16 residues in the CDR3. Partial CDR3 DNA: TGCACCTGCAGTGCAGATCACGGACAGGGAGGATCGCCC. It translates to CTCSADHGQGGSP. The CDR3 reads in full as CTCSADHGQGGSPLYF.

This clone was detected ten times or more. Here the gene names and germline are mouse. The read stops 4 residues short of the end of the CDR3; the missing end is completed from the germline J gene. The chain couples TRBV1 to TRBJ2-2, with 7 bases that match TRBD1. The CDR3 runs 15 residues. Germline values: CDR1 NSQYPW, CDR2 LRSPGD (reference sequence). The V segment lost 4 bases and the J segment 0 bases; nucleotides outside the gene matches: 2. This chain's CDR3 is CTCSGDRTNTGQLYF. CDR3 DNA, as far as it was read: TGCACCTGCAGTGGGGACAGAACAAACACCGGG.

Points on this clone: Gene names are mouse gene names. The read ends 4 residues shy of where the CDR3 ends; the end is completed using the germline J gene. Other DNA sequences of this sample code for an identical CDR3. The chain combines TRBV5 with TRBJ2-1; 8 bases match TRBD2. The J segment lost 3 bases and the V segment lost 2 bases, leaving 3 bases of the junction unmatched. Germline CDR1 LGHNA, CDR2 YNLKQL (reference sequence). This CDR3 has 15 residues. CDR3 residues: CASSQQTGVYAEQFF. Partial CDR3 DNA: TGTGCCAGCAGCCAACAGACTGGGGTCTATGCT.

This clone occurred a few times. Here the gene names and germline are mouse. The read ends 4 residues early relative to the CDR3; the germline J gene fills the gap. The chain is built from TRBV13-3 and TRBJ2-5, with 8 positions matching TRBD2. Germline-derived CDR1 and CDR2 are NNHDY and SYVADS. The CDR3 is 14 amino acids. This CDR3 reads CASSGGGDGDTQYF. CDR3 DNA (partial): TGTGCCAGCAGTGGGGGGGGCGATGGAGAC.

As for this clone: Mouse germline and gene names are used. The sequence runs out 4 residues before the end of the CDR3; the remainder is reconstructed from the germline J gene. The chain links TRBV13-3 to TRBJ1-1; D is unclear. The ends were cut back, 4 bases at V and 3 bases at J, with 4 bases in the middle. Germline values: CDR1 NNHDY, CDR2 SYVADS. The CDR3 length is 11 residues. The CDR3 spells CASSQYTEVFF. CDR3 DNA, as far as it was read: TGTGCCAGCAGTCAATACACA.

This clone has just a few counts. The genes and germline here are from mouse. The observed sequence ends 4 residues before the CDR3 terminus, with the missing tail filled in from the germline J gene. Other DNA sequences in this specimen translate into the identical CDR3. The rearrangement uses TRBV13-1 and TRBJ2-1; 8 bases line up with TRBD2. V was pared by 0 bases and J by 3 bases, with 2 bases of the junction left unmatched. Germline CDR1 NSHNY, CDR2 SYGAGN. This CDR3 contains 15 residues. This chain's CDR3 is CASSDAGLGYAEQFF. The CDR3 DNA, read in part, is TGTGCCAGCAGTGATGCAGGACTGGGCTATGCT.

As regards this clone: Each gene name is a mouse one. The read terminates 3 residues before the CDR3 end, so the remaining end is supplied by the germline J gene. The chain carries TRBV13-3 and TRBJ1-6; 9 nucleotides align to TRBD1. TRBJ1-6 counts as an open reading frame of uncertain function. Germline V gene lookup returns CDR1 NNHDY and CDR2 SYVADS. The CDR3 runs to 14 residues. Trimming at V came to 3 bases and at J to 6 bases, leaving 1 base not matched to a gene. The CDR3 DNA, read in part, is TGTGCCAGCAGTGTGGACAGGGGTAATTCGCCC. Its protein is CASSVDRGNSP. The entire CDR3 protein is CASSVDRGNSPLYF.

This clone appeared a few times. Gene names follow the mouse nomenclature. With the read ending 4 residues before the CDR3 end, the germline J gene is used to fill in that end. V is TRBV13-3 and J is TRBJ2-5, with D maybe TRBD1 (5 bases). The germline gives CDR1 NNHDY, CDR2 SYVADS. CDR3 size: 13 residues. Incomplete CDR3 DNA: TGTGCCAGCAGTGACCAGGGTGGCGAC. Its translation: CASSDQGGD. The entire CDR3 protein reads CASSDQGGDTQYF.

About this clone itself: Gene names and germline match the mouse. The covered CDR3 bases are TGTGCTAGGTCCGGGACAGGGAACACA. Amino acid sequence: CARSGTGNT. The complete CDR3 protein is CARSGTGNTEVFF. The genes are TRBV29 and TRBJ1-1; 8 bases are shared with TRBD1. The sequence runs out 4 residues before the end of the CDR3; the remainder is reconstructed from the germline J gene. With 9 bases clipped from V and 1 base from J, the junction kept 4 bases outside the gene matches. CDR1 is MSHET, CDR2 SYDVDS, per germline. The CDR3 has 13 residues.

As to this clone: The gene names here belong to mouse. The missing CDR3 end, 4 residues past where the read stops, is filled in from the germline J gene. The rearrangement joins TRBV13-1 to TRBJ2-3; tentative D call: TRBD1 (6 bases). Deletions cut 6 bases from V and 0 bases from J, with 14 bases between. The CDR3 loop spans 15 amino acids. Germline CDR1 and CDR2: NSHNY and SYGAGN. Partial CDR3 DNA: TGTGCCAGCACCGGAGGGACAACTAGTGCAGAA. Translated: CASTGGTTSAE. The whole CDR3 reads CASTGGTTSAETLYF.

Only a few counts were recorded for this clone. These gene names are mouse names. The read ends 4 residues early relative to the CDR3; the germline J gene fills the gap. This rearrangement joins TRBV17 to TRBJ2-1; 9 bases are shared with TRBD1. CDR1 is MNHDT and CDR2 is YYDKIL in the germline V gene. This CDR3 is 15 amino acids long. V was clipped by 5 bases and J by 0 bases; unmatched bases: 2. CDR3 DNA (partial): TGTGCTAGCAGTGGACAGGGGCCTAACTATGCT. Protein product: CASSGQGPNYA. The entire CDR3 sequence reads CASSGQGPNYAEQFF.

This clone was seen more than once but under ten times. Gene and germline names: mouse. The DNA read from the CDR3 is TGTGCCAGCGGTGATCCGAGCTGGGGGTCAAACACCGGG. Translated, it gives CASGDPSWGSNTG. The full CDR3 is CASGDPSWGSNTGQLYF. The chain recombines TRBV13-2 with TRBJ2-2; 7 nucleotides line up with TRBD2. Read sequence stops 4 residues before the CDR3 end, and the germline J gene provides the missing end. V lost 1 base and J lost 0; bases outside the gene matches: 6. The CDR3 is 17 residues long. Germline CDR1 NNHNN, CDR2 SYGAGS (reference sequence).

This clone was recorded at least ten times. Gene names and germline refer to mouse. The read falls 3 residues short of the CDR3 end, and the missing part is taken from the germline J gene. The rearrangement links TRBV17 to TRBJ1-6; the match to TRBD1 covers 9 bases. TRBJ1-6 is marked as an open reading frame, function uncertain. Losses at the gene ends were 5 bases for V and 0 bases for J; bases not matched to a gene: 5. Germline CDR1 MNHDT, CDR2 YYDKIL. The CDR3 extends over 17 amino acids. CDR3 region: CASSYRQGDSYNSPLYF. The sequenced part of the CDR3 DNA is TGTGCTAGCAGTTACCGACAGGGGGATTCCTATAATTCGCCC.

On this clone itself: The listed genes are named as in mouse. The read falls 4 residues short of the CDR3 end, and the missing part is taken from the germline J gene. This sequence joins TRBV19 and TRBJ1-2, with 7 nucleotides matching TRBD1. The CDR3 length is 14 residues. Germline CDR1 reads FNHDT; CDR2 reads SITEND (reference sequence). J lost 0 bases, V lost 5 bases, and 4 bases had no gene match. The CDR3 protein is CASRDGTANSDYTF. The sequenced part of the CDR3 DNA is TGTGCCAGCAGAGACGGGACAGCAAACTCC.

A word on this clone: Genes here carry mouse names. The CDR3 sequence is CASGSGLGFDTQYF. The DNA read from the CDR3 is TGTGCCAGCGGTTCGGGACTGGGGTTTGAC. The genes are TRBV13-2 and TRBJ2-5; 10 nucleotides match TRBD2. The read ends 4 residues shy of where the CDR3 ends; the end is completed using the germline J gene. CDR1 and CDR2 from the germline V gene are NNHNN and SYGAGS (reference sequence). CDR3 length: 14 residues.